This T cell receptor beta chain appears in the sequencing data of a study of blood T cell repertoires in COVID-19. Looking at the study overall: The samples span acute and convalescent COVID-19 from the United States, Italy and Spain.

Germline V CDR1 and CDR2: SGDLS, YYNGEE. V was shortened by 0 bases and J by 11 bases, with 17 bases between the two germline ends. The CDR3 length is 15 residues. In the original processing: Scientists estimated how many nucleated cells there were by amplifying reference gene primers. Measured with immunoSEQ multiplex PCR; TCRdb has only the in-frame clones, and not every one. V, J and clone size are taken as reported in that table, and D and trimming were inferred from the DNA itself. The table records hundreds of thousands of clones, almost 90% of them present only once. V usage is TRBV9 and J usage is TRBJ2-2; tentative D call: TRBD1 (5 bases). The clonotype originates from an older man with acute or convalescent COVID-19. The specimen was peripheral blood. The CDR3 loop is CASSVGQGGVTELFF. The CDR3 DNA is TGTGCCAGCAGCGTAGGGCAGGGTGGGGTCACCGAGCTGTTTTTT.